The following is a TCR beta chain sequence with its context. Its antigen is unknown. Other DNA sequences from this sample encode an identical CDR3 as well. Trimming removed 4 bases at V and 0 bases at J, with 14 bases between. The CDR3 consists of 16 residues. Germline CDR1 reads SGHDT; CDR2 reads YYEEEE. These data are taken from a study of shared clonotypes between healthy human individuals. Those who donated were healthy HIV-negative adults, with no recent acute infections or vaccinations reported. In the source study's methods: Without quality scores, immunoSEQ junctional reads could not be filtered like full-length reads. Here immunoSEQ multiplex PCR was the method, and the copy in TCRdb shows in-frame clones only, minus some. The V and J calls and clone size were taken over from that table, and D and trimming were inferred from the DNA. The sample comprises over a million clones, around 78% of which are singletons, and roughly 0.62% rests with the top ten.

Study results and caveats: Rarefaction showed that sequencing of sorted subsets was incomplete (despite large depth). In general, naive subsets displayed greater estimated richness than memory subsets did.

The chain is built from TRBV5-6 and TRBJ1-3; D gene uncertain. The specimen was memory CD4+ T cells from PBMCs. The subset is: CD45RA-negative fraction. The clonotype originates from a man younger than 30 in good health. Some clones in this sample may be carry-over from other donors' samples. The CDR3 bases are TGTGCCAGCAGCACCCGGACTGGGCACTCTGGAAACACCATATATTTT. Protein product: CASSTRTGHSGNTIYF.